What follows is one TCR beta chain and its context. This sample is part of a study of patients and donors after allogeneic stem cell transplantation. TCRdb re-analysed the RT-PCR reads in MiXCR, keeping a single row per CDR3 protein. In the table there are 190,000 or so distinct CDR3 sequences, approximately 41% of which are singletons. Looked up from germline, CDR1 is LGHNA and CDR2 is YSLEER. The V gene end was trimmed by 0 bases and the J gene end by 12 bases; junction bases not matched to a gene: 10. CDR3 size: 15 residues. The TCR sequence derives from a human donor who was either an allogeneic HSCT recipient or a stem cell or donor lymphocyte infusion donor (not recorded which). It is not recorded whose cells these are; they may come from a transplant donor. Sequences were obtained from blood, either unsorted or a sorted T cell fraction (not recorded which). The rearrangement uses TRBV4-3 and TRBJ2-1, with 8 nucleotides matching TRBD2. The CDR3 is CASSQEMLAGSWQFF. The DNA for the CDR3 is TGCGCCAGCAGCCAAGAAATGCTAGCGGGCTCTTGGCAGTTCTTC.